These 30 T cell receptor beta chains were all obtained from the same sample, sequenced in a study of T cell responses to AZD1222 COVID-19 vaccine. Profiling relied on immunoSEQ multiplex PCR, and the TCRdb table lists in-frame clones only, not all of them. The repertoire holds about 160,000 clones, with about 90% as singletons. Material: peripheral blood, obtained on day 0 of MenACWY control vaccination. These receptors all come from an adult in good health.

The gene calls are TRBV28 and TRBJ1-3, with 7 bases fitting TRBD1. CDR3 length: 13 amino acids. Germline CDR1 MDHEN, CDR2 SYDVKM. The V segment lost 7 bases and the J segment 8 bases; nucleotides outside the gene matches: 8. The chain's CDR3 is CASTVQGSDTIYF. The CDR3 DNA reads as TGTGCCAGCACCGTACAGGGGAGTGACACCATATATTTT. The full variable domain, in which reference TRBV28 and TRBJ1-3 provide the parts outside the CDR3, is DVKVTQSSRYLVKRTGEKVFLECVQDMDHENMFWYRQDPGLGLRLIYFSYDVKMKEKGDIPEGYSVSREKKERFSLILESASTNQTSMYLCASTVQGSDTIYFGEGSWLTVV.

This clone was seen once. The chain combines TRBV19 with TRBJ1-5; TRBD1 matches 11 bases. Germline CDR1 is LNHDA and CDR2 is SQIVND (reference sequence). This CDR3 spans 13 amino acids. V gave up 11 bases and J gave up 2 bases; unmatched junction bases: 2. CDR3 amino acids: CAGGQGGNQPQHF. The CDR3 region has the DNA TGTGCCGGGGGACAGGGGGGCAATCAGCCCCAGCATTTT. Looking up the rest from reference TRBV19 and TRBJ1-5 gives the full variable domain: DGGITQSPKYLFRKEGQNVTLSCEQNLNHDAMYWYRQDPGQGLRLIYYSQIVNDFQKGDIAEGYSVSREKKESFPLTVTSAQKNPTAFYLCAGGQGGNQPQHFGDGTRLSIL.

The chain carries TRBV12-5 and TRBJ2-1; TRBD2 aligns across 7 bases. V was clipped by 1 base and J by 3 bases; unmatched bases: 15. CDR1 is LGHNT, CDR2 FRNRAP, per germline. CDR3 length: 19 residues. CDR3 loop: CASGLGTGTIRSGYNEQFF. The DNA of the CDR3 is TGTGCTAGTGGTTTGGGTACGGGGACTATCCGCTCGGGCTACAATGAGCAGTTCTTC. The variable domain in full, completed from reference TRBV12-5 and TRBJ2-1, reads DARVTQTPRHKVTEMGQEVTMRCQPILGHNTVFWYRQTMMQGLELLAYFRNRAPLDDSGMPKDRFSAEMPDATLATLKIQPSEPRDSAVYFCASGLGTGTIRSGYNEQFFGPGTRLTVL.

The chain joins TRBV4-1 to TRBJ2-7; 9 bases agree with TRBD1. The CDR3 totals 16 residues. Germline V gene sequence: CDR1 MGHRA, CDR2 YSYEKL. The V segment lost 2 bases and the J segment 3 bases; nucleotides outside the gene matches: 8. The CDR3 loop is CASSQIPTGGGYEQYF. CDR3 DNA sequence: TGCGCCAGCAGCCAAATTCCGACAGGGGGGGGCTACGAGCAGTACTTC.

The V call is TRBV7-3, the J call TRBJ1-2, with D unresolved. Germline CDR1 reads SGHTA; CDR2 reads FQGTGA. V lost 4 bases, J lost 8 bases, and 14 bases lay in between. The CDR3 runs to 13 residues. In DNA form, the CDR3 reads TGTGCCAGCAGCTCTCAACCGGGTAGCGGCTACACCTTC. Protein product: CASSSQPGSGYTF. Based on the CDR3 plus reference TRBV7-3 and TRBJ1-2, the full variable domain is GAGVSQTPSNKVTEKGKYVELRCDPISGHTALYWYRQSLGQGPEFLIYFQGTGAADDSGLPNDRFFAVRPEGSVSTLKIQRTERGDSAVYLCASSSQPGSGYTFGSGTRLTVV.

The chain is built from TRBV3-1 (or the pseudogene TRBV3-2) and TRBJ2-2; no reliable D call. CDR3 size: 17 residues. V lost 0 bases, J lost 1 base, and 12 bases lay in between. In germline, CDR1 is LGHDT, CDR2 YNNKEL (reference sequence). The CDR3 here is CASSQEVGRLNTGELFF. As DNA, the CDR3 is TGTGCCAGCAGCCAAGAGGTAGGACGGTTGAACACCGGGGAGCTGTTTTTT.

The gene calls are TRBV7-2 and TRBJ1-2; no clear D. In germline, CDR1 is SGHTA, CDR2 FQGNSA. Trimming removed 3 bases from V and 0 bases from J, with 5 bases in between. The CDR3 spans 13 residues. The chain's CDR3 is CASSFEPNYGYTF. In nucleotides, the CDR3 is TGTGCCAGCAGCTTTGAGCCTAACTATGGCTACACCTTC.

This clone was detected only once. The V and J genes are TRBV28 and TRBJ2-2; the D gene is possibly TRBD1 (5 bases). Germline lookup yields CDR1 MDHEN and CDR2 SYDVKM. The length of the CDR3 is 14 residues. V was clipped by 5 bases and J by 3 bases, with 10 bases between them. This chain's CDR3 is CASSPGSDTGELFF. CDR3 in DNA: TGTGCCAGCAGTCCAGGGTCAGACACCGGGGAGCTGTTTTTT.

This clone showed up just once. The rearrangement uses TRBV19 and TRBJ1-4; D perhaps matches TRBD1 (5 bases). The ends were cut back, 8 bases at V and 7 bases at J, with 17 bases in the middle. Germline loops: CDR1 LNHDA, CDR2 SQIVND (reference sequence). This CDR3 is 14 amino acids long. The CDR3 loop is CASSVGGGSEKLFF. The CDR3 DNA reads as TGTGCCAGTTCCGTCGGTGGGGGTTCTGAAAAACTGTTTTTT.

The chain recombines TRBV24-1 with TRBJ1-2; possibly TRBD1 for D (5 bases). This CDR3 has 14 amino acids. Trimming left V 5 bases short and J 8 bases short, with 17 bases between. From germline, CDR1 is KGHDR and CDR2 SFDVKD. The chain's CDR3 is CATSAGGGLGGYTF. CDR3 coding DNA: TGTGCCACCAGTGCTGGGGGGGGACTAGGCGGCTACACCTTC.

V is TRBV4-1 and J is TRBJ2-4, with TRBD1 matching 7 bases. CDR3 length: 14 amino acids. V was clipped by 6 bases and J by 6 bases; unmatched bases: 8. Germline-derived CDR1 and CDR2 are MGHRA and YSYEKL. The CDR3: CASRPTGFGNIQYF. CDR3 DNA sequence: TGCGCCAGCAGACCGACAGGGTTCGGAAACATTCAGTACTTC.

J is TRBJ1-2 and V is TRBV4-1; 9 nucleotides line up with TRBD1. Per the germline V gene, CDR1 is MGHRA and CDR2 is YSYEKL. This CDR3 has 15 amino acids. With V trimmed by 4 bases and J by 3 bases, 6 bases remained unmatched. CDR3 sequence: CASSLTGGRDYGYTF. CDR3 DNA sequence: TGCGCCAGCAGCCTTACAGGGGGCAGGGACTATGGCTACACCTTC.

This clone was recorded once. This sample includes further DNA sequences coding for the same CDR3. The chain combines TRBV12-5 with TRBJ2-6; D not resolved. V was cut by 6 bases and J by 4 bases, with 7 bases left in between. Germline V gene lookup returns CDR1 LGHNT and CDR2 FRNRAP. The CDR3 covers 13 residues. The CDR3 DNA reads TGTGCTAGTGGACCATCCGGGGCCAACGTCCTGACTTTC. Residues: CASGPSGANVLTF. The full variable domain, completed using reference TRBV12-5 and TRBJ2-6, is DARVTQTPRHKVTEMGQEVTMRCQPILGHNTVFWYRQTMMQGLELLAYFRNRAPLDDSGMPKDRFSAEMPDATLATLKIQPSEPRDSAVYFCASGPSGANVLTFGAGSRLTVL.

A remark on this clone: A read error may produce the germline difference seen at one junction end. The chain recombines TRBV2 with TRBJ2-4, with a weak D call TRBD1 (6 bases). From germline, CDR1 is SNHLY and CDR2 FYNNEI. CDR3 size: 14 residues. The CDR3 loop reads CASREDRYKNIQYF. CDR3 sequence (DNA): TGTGCCAGCAGGGAAGACAGGTACAAAAACATTCAGTACTTC.

This clone is a singleton in its sample. The chain is built from TRBV19 and TRBJ2-7, with 9 positions matching TRBD1. Germline trimming cut 4 bases from V and 2 bases from J; bases unmatched to any gene: 3. CDR3 length: 14 residues. CDR1 LNHDA and CDR2 SQIVND come from the germline V gene (reference sequence). CDR3 DNA sequence: TGTGCCAGTAGTAGGACAGGGGATACCTACGAGCAGTACTTC. This codes for CASSRTGDTYEQYF.

About this clone: The junction departs from germline at one end; a sequencing error may be responsible. This chain joins TRBV7-7 and TRBJ2-1; 14 positions agree with TRBD2. Germline CDR1 reads SSHAT; CDR2 reads FNYEAQ (reference sequence). CDR3 size: 20 residues. The DNA of the CDR3 is TGTGCTAGCAGCGCAGTACACTCCGGGACTAGCGGGAGTCGTCACAATGAGCAGTTCTTC. Amino acids: CASSAVHSGTSGSRHNEQFF. The full variable domain, its missing parts supplied by reference TRBV7-7 and TRBJ2-1, is GAGVSQSPRYKVTKRGQDVTLRCDPISSHATLYWYQQALGQGPEFLTYFNYEAQPDKSGLPSDRFSAERPEGSISTLTIQRTEQRDSAMYRCASSAVHSGTSGSRHNEQFFGPGTRLTVL.

As DNA, the CDR3 is TGTGCCAGCAGCCCCTTGACAGACGAGCAGTACTTC. It is translated as CASSPLTDEQYF. The chain has TRBV7-8 and TRBJ2-7; maybe TRBD1 (5 bases). Trimming pared 5 bases from V and 5 bases from J, leaving 10 bases between. This CDR3 region has 12 residues. Germline CDR1 is SGHVS and CDR2 is FQNEAQ.

The chain uses TRBV20-1 and TRBJ1-1; D gene unclear. The CDR3 loop spans 14 amino acids. V lost 3 bases to trimming and J lost 0 bases, with 11 bases between them. Germline V gene data show CDR1 as DFQATT and CDR2 as SNEGSKA (reference sequence). The CDR3: CSASGWGVNTEAFF. CDR3 DNA sequence: TGCAGTGCTAGTGGTTGGGGAGTGAACACTGAAGCTTTCTTT.

This chain connects TRBV30 to TRBJ1-1; D is possibly TRBD1 (5 bases). Per the germline V gene, CDR1 is GTSNPN and CDR2 is SVGIG (reference sequence). V gave up 4 bases and J gave up 7 bases, with 22 bases separating them. The CDR3 sequence is 15 residues long. The CDR3 here is CAWILSRGRWNEAFF. CDR3 DNA: TGTGCCTGGATCCTCTCGAGGGGCCGGTGGAATGAAGCTTTCTTT.

To note about this clone: The germline gene is not matched at one end of the junction; a read error may be the cause. The chain combines TRBV5-4 with TRBJ1-2; the D gene is possibly TRBD1 (5 bases). Germline loops: CDR1 SGHNT, CDR2 YYREEE (reference sequence). CDR3 length equals 14 residues. The CDR3 protein is CASSLLQGNYGCTF. CDR3 nucleotide sequence: TGTGCCAGCAGCTTGCTTCAGGGCAACTATGGCTGCACCTTC.

The genes are TRBV28 and TRBJ2-1, with TRBD2 matching 10 bases. The CDR3 contains 15 residues. V was clipped by 5 bases and J by 7 bases; unmatched bases: 8. Germline assignment: CDR1 MDHEN and CDR2 SYDVKM. CDR3 loop: CASSPAGGPSNEQFF. CDR3 coding DNA: TGTGCCAGCAGTCCAGCGGGAGGGCCCAGTAATGAGCAGTTCTTC.

The chain couples TRBV11-2 to TRBJ2-7; D unresolved. The CDR3 extends over 15 amino acids. V dropped 0 bases and J dropped 0 bases, with 9 bases sitting between them. CDR1 SGHAT and CDR2 FQNNGV come from the germline V gene. As DNA, the CDR3 is TGTGCCAGCAGCTTAGACCTAAGGAGCTCCTACGAGCAGTACTTC. Encoded protein: CASSLDLRSSYEQYF.

This rearrangement joins TRBV30 to TRBJ2-3; D perhaps matches TRBD1 (5 bases). This CDR3 region has 14 residues. CDR1 and CDR2 from the germline V gene are GTSNPN and SVGIG (reference sequence). The ends were cut back, 5 bases at V and 2 bases at J, with 14 bases in the middle. CDR3 DNA sequence: TGTGCCTGGGCCCTGGCCAGGGACACAGATACGCAGTATTTT. Residues: CAWALARDTDTQYF.

This chain joins TRBV27 and TRBJ1-6; 7 bases map to TRBD1. The CDR3 runs to 16 residues. Looked up from germline, CDR1 is MNHEY and CDR2 is SMNVEV (reference sequence). The junction had 9 bases not matched to a gene; V was cut back by 3 bases and J by 7 bases. For the CDR3, the DNA is TGTGCCAGCAGTTTTTTCGGGACAGCTATGAATTCACCCCTCCACTTT. The encoded protein is CASSFFGTAMNSPLHF.

V is TRBV5-6 and J is TRBJ2-7; D unresolved. Per the germline V gene, CDR1 is SGHDT and CDR2 is YYEEEE. Trimming took off 4 bases at V and 7 bases at J, with 9 bases between the two ends. This CDR3 is built from 11 residues. The CDR3 reads CASSLSSEQYF. The CDR3, as DNA: TGTGCCAGCAGCCTCAGTTCTGAGCAGTACTTC.

This chain connects TRBV6-5 to TRBJ2-7, with TRBD2 as a possible D gene (6 bases). The germline gives CDR1 MNHEY, CDR2 SVGAGI. The CDR3 loop spans 14 amino acids. The V gene lost 6 bases and the J gene lost 0 bases, with 12 bases spanning the gap. The CDR3 DNA is TGTGCCAGCAGGATGACAGCGGGCTCCTACGAGCAGTACTTC. Translated, it gives CASRMTAGSYEQYF.

The rearrangement links TRBV18 to TRBJ2-7; TRBD2 is a possible D gene (5 bases). V lost 3 bases and J 5 bases, leaving 5 bases between the germline ends. The CDR3 has 11 amino acids. Per the germline V gene, CDR1 is KGHSH and CDR2 is LQKENI. Written as DNA, the CDR3 is TGTGCCAGCTCACCCGGGGACGAGCAGTACTTC. Protein: CASSPGDEQYF.

The chain is built from TRBV19 and TRBJ1-6; 7 nucleotides agree with TRBD1. CDR1 LNHDA and CDR2 SQIVND come from the germline V gene (reference sequence). J was trimmed by 7 bases and V by 6 bases; bases with no gene match: 9. This CDR3 spans 15 amino acids. In DNA, the CDR3 is TGTGCCAGTAGCACAACCGGGACAGTAAATTCACCCCTCCACTTT. Its protein is CASSTTGTVNSPLHF. Filled out from reference TRBV19 and TRBJ1-6, the complete variable domain reads DGGITQSPKYLFRKEGQNVTLSCEQNLNHDAMYWYRQDPGQGLRLIYYSQIVNDFQKGDIAEGYSVSREKKESFPLTVTSAQKNPTAFYLCASSTTGTVNSPLHFGNGTRLTVT.

The chain joins TRBV7-9 to TRBJ2-7, with TRBD1 matching over 7 bases. This CDR3 contains 15 residues. Per the germline V gene, CDR1 is SEHNR and CDR2 is FQNEAQ (reference sequence). The trim removed 5 bases at V and 5 bases at J, leaving 12 bases unmatched. CDR3 sequence (DNA): TGTGCCAGCAGCCATCCCATAGCAGGACAGGACGAGCAGTACTTC. This encodes CASSHPIAGQDEQYF.

This clone was recorded once. The rearrangement links TRBV3-1 (or the pseudogene TRBV3-2) to TRBJ1-1, with no clear D. Germline-derived CDR1 and CDR2 are LGHDT and YNNKEL (reference sequence). The CDR3 contains 14 residues. V was shortened by 1 base and J by 1 base, with 7 bases between the two germline ends. This CDR3 is CASSQVYENTEAFF. The CDR3 DNA reads TGTGCCAGCAGCCAAGTTTATGAGAACACTGAAGCTTTCTTT.